This TCR beta chain was retrieved from a study of cytomegalovirus exposure and HLA in healthy donors. Findings and caveats of the study: V- and J-gene trimming in TCR beta was tied to a missense DCLRE1C variant by an analysis performed later. Later on, an analysis showed TCR association rates differing by HLA locus, with DRB1 the most and HLA-C the fewest. The listing of roughly 160 TCR beta chains classed them as cytomegalovirus-associated. Presence/absence analyses supposed approximately even sequencing depth among donors.

This clone was seen only once. Its antigen is as yet unknown. CDR1 is ENHRY, CDR2 SYGVKD, per germline. CDR3 size: 15 residues. V gave up 4 bases and J gave up 2 bases, with 12 bases separating them. The PCR ran on 60 Vbeta and 13 Jbeta primers. The protocol was immunoSEQ multiplex PCR, while the TCRdb copy is restricted to in-frame clones and leaves out a portion. The table records approximately 90,000 clones, roughly 76% of them present only once. The rearrangement uses TRBV10-3 and TRBJ1-3; D unresolved. The source is a male donor in good health and CMV-seronegative. Sequencing was performed on PBMCs. CDR3 sequence: CAISGQAGTGNTIYF. CDR3 coding DNA: TGTGCCATCAGTGGACAAGCTGGTACTGGAAACACCATATATTTT.